One and the same sample provided the 21 T cell receptor beta chains below, sequenced in a study of T cell responses to AZD1222 COVID-19 vaccine. Produced via immunoSEQ multiplex PCR; TCRdb's table is partial and in-frame only. The profile shows 150,000 or so clones, about 88% of them singletons. This specimen was peripheral blood, taken on day 0 of AZD1222 vaccination. These receptors were taken from an adult in good health.

This clone was observed a single time. The chain has TRBV4-3 and TRBJ1-2; D not certain. The V gene lost 3 bases and the J gene lost 2 bases, with 10 bases spanning the gap. The germline CDR1 and CDR2 sequences are LGHNA and YSLEER. This CDR3 region has 14 residues. The CDR3 loop is CASSQALSNYGYTF. DNA of the CDR3: TGCGCCAGCAGCCAGGCACTTTCCAACTATGGCTACACCTTC.

The CDR3 nucleotides read TGTGCCAGCAGCGTAGCTCGAGGGCGAGAGACCCAGTACTTC. Translated: CASSVARGRETQYF. The chain combines TRBV9 with TRBJ2-5; D might be TRBD2 (5 bases). Germline lookup yields CDR1 SGDLS and CDR2 YYNGEE. The ends were cut back, 0 bases at V and 4 bases at J, with 10 bases in the middle. CDR3 length: 14 amino acids.

The chain combines TRBV21-1 with TRBJ1-2; the tabulated D call, TRBD1, remains unverified against the DNA. TRBV21-1 is a pseudogene segment. The CDR3 has 14 amino acids. CDR3 in DNA: TGTGCCAGCAGCTCAAACAGGGATCGGTATGGCTACACCTTC. This sequence encodes CASSSNRDRYGYTF.

V and J are TRBV9 and TRBJ2-5, with 7 bases matching TRBD2. The CDR3 covers 15 residues. V shed 0 bases, J shed 2 bases, and the junction held 4 bases outside the gene matches. CDR1 SGDLS and CDR2 YYNGEE come from the germline V gene. The DNA for the CDR3 is TGTGCCAGCAGCGTAGCTGCGCGGGGGCAAGAGACCCAGTACTTC. Its protein product is CASSVAARGQETQYF.

The chain has TRBV7-2 and TRBJ1-4; weak D call: TRBD1 (6 bases). This CDR3 contains 14 residues. V lost 5 bases, J lost 6 bases, and 13 bases lay in between. Germline V gives CDR1 SGHTA, CDR2 FQGNSA. This chain's CDR3 is CASSPGGSDEKLFF. CDR3 nucleotide sequence: TGTGCCAGCAGCCCCGGGGGCTCAGATGAAAAACTGTTTTTT.

This rearrangement joins TRBV7-9 to TRBJ2-7, with TRBD1 matching 9 bases. The V gene end was trimmed by 5 bases and the J gene end by 0 bases; junction bases not matched to a gene: 5. The CDR3 has 15 amino acids. Germline CDR1 is SEHNR and CDR2 is FQNEAQ (reference sequence). The CDR3 region is CASSPPTGGSYEQYF. In DNA form, the CDR3 reads TGTGCCAGCAGCCCCCCGACAGGGGGCTCCTACGAGCAGTACTTC.

This clone has only a few counts. The CDR3 sequence is CASSQEGAVQETQYF. The CDR3 DNA reads TGCGCCAGCAGCCAAGAGGGCGCGGTCCAAGAGACCCAGTACTTC. The chain recombines TRBV4-1 with TRBJ2-5; D unresolved. CDR3 size: 15 residues. Germline loops: CDR1 MGHRA, CDR2 YSYEKL. V dropped 0 bases and J dropped 1 base, with 9 bases sitting between them.

This chain joins TRBV2 and TRBJ2-3; 11 bases line up with TRBD2. CDR3 length equals 16 residues. Per the germline V gene, CDR1 is SNHLY and CDR2 is FYNNEI. The J segment lost 8 bases and the V segment lost 6 bases, leaving 13 bases of the junction unmatched. CDR3 in amino acids: CASSPRASGGSSTQYF. DNA for the CDR3: TGTGCCAGCAGCCCCCGGGCTAGCGGGGGGAGCAGTACGCAGTATTTT.

The chain is built from TRBV6-5 and TRBJ2-5; D gene unclear. The V end was cut by 11 bases, the J end by 5 bases, with 24 bases between. There are 15 residues in the CDR3. Germline CDR1 and CDR2: MNHEY and SVGAGI. The CDR3 here is CASWVRLLVGETQYF. In DNA, the CDR3 is TGTGCCTCCTGGGTGAGGCTTTTAGTAGGGGAGACCCAGTACTTC.

The V gene is TRBV7-7, the J gene TRBJ1-3; D might be TRBD1 (6 bases). The CDR3 length is 13 residues. V was trimmed by 4 bases and J by 2 bases, leaving 6 bases between them. Per germline, CDR1 SSHAT and CDR2 FNYEAQ (reference sequence). The DNA of the CDR3 is TGTGCCAGCAGCTCAGGGGCTGGAAACACCATATATTTT. Translating gives CASSSGAGNTIYF.

The chain has TRBV5-1 and TRBJ1-1, with D possibly matching TRBD1 (5 bases). Trimming removed 4 bases at V and 6 bases at J, with 10 bases between. The CDR3 has 12 amino acids. The germline CDR1 and CDR2 sequences are SGHRS and YFSETQ. The CDR3 DNA reads as TGCGCCAGCAGCCTCTCGGGGCCTGAAGCTTTCTTT. Amino acid sequence: CASSLSGPEAFF.

The chain joins TRBV5-4 to TRBJ1-4, with 7 bases that match TRBD1. The V gene end was trimmed by 1 base and the J gene end by 8 bases; junction bases not matched to a gene: 5. The CDR3 has 14 residues. The germline V gene has CDR1 SGHNT and CDR2 YYREEE (reference sequence). CDR3 sequence: CASSLSGGDEKLFF. The CDR3 nucleotides are TGTGCCAGCAGCTTGTCAGGGGGGGACGAAAAACTGTTTTTT.

The chain links TRBV28 to TRBJ1-1; no definite D call. V was pared by 6 bases and J by 4 bases, with 18 bases between. CDR1 and CDR2 (germline): MDHEN, SYDVKM. The length of the CDR3 is 15 residues. The CDR3 loop reads CASSGWTRQSTEAFF. In nucleotides, the CDR3 is TGTGCCAGCAGCGGTTGGACGAGGCAGAGCACTGAAGCTTTCTTT.

The V gene is TRBV6-5, the J gene TRBJ1-1, with TRBD1 as a possible D gene (6 bases). Germline-derived CDR1 and CDR2 are MNHEY and SVGAGI. This CDR3 contains 14 residues. Trimming shortened V by 6 bases and J by 2 bases, and 13 bases separated the two germline ends. This CDR3 is CASRQGIDNTEAFF. CDR3 in DNA: TGTGCCAGCAGGCAGGGGATTGATAACACTGAAGCTTTCTTT.

This clone was picked up one time. The chain recombines TRBV5-1 with TRBJ1-4; tentatively, D is TRBD1 (5 bases). Germline loops: CDR1 SGHRS, CDR2 YFSETQ. The CDR3 spans 17 residues. V dropped 0 bases and J dropped 0 bases, with 12 bases sitting between them. CDR3 in DNA: TGCGCCAGCAGCTTGGGTGGGGCAGGTGCAACTAATGAAAAACTGTTTTTT. Encoded protein: CASSLGGAGATNEKLFF.

The chain combines TRBV7-7 with TRBJ2-1, with 12 bases lining up with TRBD2. The CDR3 consists of 16 residues. CDR1 and CDR2 from the germline V gene are SSHAT and FNYEAQ (reference sequence). The J segment lost 13 bases and the V segment lost 5 bases, leaving 15 bases of the junction unmatched. The CDR3, as DNA: TGTGCCAGCAGCCCTAGCGTTTCTAGCGGGGGGGCTTCTCAGTTCTTC. Translated: CASSPSVSSGGASQFF. Combining the CDR3 with reference TRBV7-7 and TRBJ2-1 gives the whole variable domain GAGVSQSPRYKVTKRGQDVTLRCDPISSHATLYWYQQALGQGPEFLTYFNYEAQPDKSGLPSDRFSAERPEGSISTLTIQRTEQRDSAMYRCASSPSVSSGGASQFFGPGTRLTVL.

The chain has TRBV28 and TRBJ1-1; 8 nucleotides align to TRBD1. V lost 3 bases, J lost 1 base, and 10 bases stayed unmatched. This CDR3 has 17 amino acids. The germline V gene encodes CDR1 MDHEN and CDR2 SYDVKM. In DNA form, the CDR3 reads TGTGCCAGCAGTTTTCCGCTCCAGGGGGCGCGGAACACTGAAGCTTTCTTT. This encodes CASSFPLQGARNTEAFF.

The V and J genes are TRBV6-1 and TRBJ1-3; the D is unclear. The CDR3 runs 15 residues. Trimming stripped 1 base from V and 0 bases from J, with 7 bases between. CDR1 is MNHNS and CDR2 is SASEGT in the germline V gene. DNA for the CDR3: TGTGCCAGCAGTGAAGGACGCGTCTCTGGAAACACCATATATTTT. This gives the protein CASSEGRVSGNTIYF.

The chain carries TRBV7-2 and TRBJ2-2, with D possibly being TRBD1 (6 bases). In germline, CDR1 is SGHTA, CDR2 FQGNSA. The CDR3 contains 15 residues. V dropped 4 bases and J dropped 4 bases, with 13 bases sitting between them. DNA for the CDR3: TGTGCCAGCAGCTCCAATGGCAGGGGCACCGGGGAGCTGTTTTTT. Amino acids: CASSSNGRGTGELFF.

The J gene is TRBJ2-3, the V gene TRBV5-4; 8 nucleotides line up with TRBD2. The length of the CDR3 is 15 residues. The V segment lost 9 bases and the J segment 4 bases; nucleotides outside the gene matches: 13. CDR1 and CDR2 from the germline V gene are SGHNT and YYREEE (reference sequence). CDR3: CATSSGGGVSDTQYF. CDR3 coding DNA: TGTGCCACCTCCTCCGGGGGGGGAGTGTCAGATACGCAGTATTTT.

The chain combines TRBV27 with TRBJ1-1; tentatively, D is TRBD1 (5 bases). Trimming cost V 6 bases and J 5 bases, with 16 bases left between them. This CDR3 region has 14 residues. Germline V gene data show CDR1 as MNHEY and CDR2 as SMNVEV (reference sequence). The CDR3 coding sequence is TGTGCCAGCAGGGCGGCAGGGCGGCAAACTGAAGCTTTCTTT. Translation: CASRAAGRQTEAFF.